These 19 T cell receptor beta chains share one sample of origin, sequenced in a study of regulatory T cells in long-lasting Graves disease (dated by TCRdb to the early 2020s). What the time point label conveys for this sample: newly diagnosed GD, antithyroid drugs for less than 3 months. For both TCR sequencing and RNA sequencing, RNA was extracted from PBMCs in TRIzol. Receptor amplification or capture employed multiplex PCR. The data were produced on an Illumina HiSeq 4000. iRepertoire HTBI primers and Arm-PCR amplification of CDR3 regions were used to construct TCR beta libraries. In-frame beta chains were kept once TCRdb had trimmed the public reads at Q25 with fastp and called clones with MiXCR. Each CDR3 protein gets just one entry, which takes the most common genes and DNA from the rows behind it. The sample includes approximately 350,000 distinct CDR3 sequences, with over 15% observed a single time. 30% of the sample is in the top ten clones.

The sample also formed part of further work on T cells in Graves' hyperthyroidism and ophthalmopathy.

The sequencing here drew on peripheral blood mononuclear cells (PBMCs), taken at new diagnosis, from a patient treated with antithyroid drugs. Receptors were obtained from a man aged 35 to 55 with Graves disease. Donor details come from another sample of the same person, matched by shared clones.

This clonotype was seen ten or more times. The chain combines TRBV5-6 with TRBJ2-1; D ambiguous. This CDR3 has 14 amino acids. The V end was cut by 4 bases, the J end by 4 bases, with 12 bases between. Germline V gene data show CDR1 as SGHDT and CDR2 as YYEEEE. Here the CDR3 DNA reads TGTGCCAGCAGCGCTGGCCCGTGGTACAATGAGCAGTTCTTC. The encoded protein is CASSAGPWYNEQFF.

This clonotype was seen repeatedly, ten times or more. A read error may produce the germline difference seen at one junction end. The rearrangement joins TRBV2 to TRBJ1-1; a weak D match, TRBD1 (6 bases). The germline CDR1 and CDR2 sequences are SNHLY and FYNNEI. CDR3 length: 14 residues. CDR3 loop: CASREGQLNTEAFF. CDR3 DNA sequence: TGTGCCAGCAGGGAAGGACAGCTGAACACTGAAGCTTTCTTT.

This clonotype was seen only once. The V and J genes are TRBV20-1 and TRBJ2-3; 9 bases align to TRBD2. Unmatched junction bases numbered 6, after V lost 6 bases and J lost 5 bases. Per germline, CDR1 DFQATT and CDR2 SNEGSKA (reference sequence). The CDR3 totals 13 residues. The CDR3 loop is CSAFRRGGDTQYF. CDR3 nucleotides: TGCAGTGCATTCCGGCGGGGGGGAGATACGCAGTATTTT.

This clonotype was detected many times. The chain couples TRBV5-1 to TRBJ1-1; D not certain. Germline lookup yields CDR1 SGHRS and CDR2 YFSETQ. This CDR3 has 14 residues. V was clipped by 0 bases and J by 3 bases, with 9 bases between them. CDR3 in DNA: TGCGCCAGCAGCTTGGGGTTCGGAGACACTGAAGCTTTCTTT. The encoded protein is CASSLGFGDTEAFF.

A remark on this clonotype: An end of the junction does not agree with germline; a read error may underlie this. The chain links TRBV5-1 to TRBJ2-7; D is possibly TRBD2 (5 bases). There are 13 residues in the CDR3. Germline V gene data show CDR1 as SGHRS and CDR2 as YFSETQ. The CDR3 spells CASRAFRGYEQYF. The CDR3 nucleotides read TGTGCCTCCCGGGCTTTTCGGGGTTACGAGCAGTACTTC. Complete variable domain (other parts from reference TRBV5-1 and TRBJ2-7): KAGVTQTPRYLIKTRGQQVTLSCSPISGHRSVSWYQQTPGQGLQFLFEYFSETQRNKGNFPGRFSGRQFSNSRSEMNVSTLELGDSALYLCASRAFRGYEQYFGPGTRLTVT.

At least ten counts were recorded for this clonotype. The rearrangement uses TRBV27 and TRBJ2-7; possibly TRBD1 for D (6 bases). Germline V gene sequence: CDR1 MNHEY, CDR2 SMNVEV (reference sequence). The CDR3 sequence is 14 residues long. Trimming left V 3 bases short and J 4 bases short, with 13 bases between. The CDR3 loop reads CASSFSTGRYEQYF. The CDR3 nucleotides read TGTGCCAGCAGTTTTTCTACAGGGCGGTACGAGCAGTACTTC.

This clonotype was observed many times. This chain uses TRBV28 with TRBJ1-2; D is ambiguous. The CDR3 is 14 residues long. The V end lost 7 bases, the J end lost 5 bases, and 17 bases lay between the germline ends. Germline V gene data show CDR1 as MDHEN and CDR2 as SYDVKM. In DNA, the CDR3 is TGTGCCAGCACCGTTCGCGGAGGAGTTTATGGCTACACCTTC. Translating it yields CASTVRGGVYGYTF.

This clonotype was counted a few times. The chain combines TRBV7-6 with TRBJ2-5; D gene ambiguous. This CDR3 contains 12 residues. Trimming took off 5 bases at V and 5 bases at J, with 9 bases between the two ends. The V gene's germline CDR1 is SGHVS and CDR2 FNYEAQ. This CDR3 is CASSPHGETQYF. The CDR3 bases are TGTGCCAGCAGCCCACATGGGGAGACCCAGTACTTC.

This clonotype showed up many times. The V and J genes are TRBV11-3 and TRBJ2-7; 8 positions agree with TRBD1. CDR3 size: 13 residues. The junction had 5 bases not matched to a gene; V was cut back by 3 bases and J by 7 bases. Per the germline V gene, CDR1 is SGHNT and CDR2 is YENEEA. The CDR3 reads CASSFRQGFEQYF. Here the CDR3 DNA reads TGTGCCAGCAGCTTTAGACAGGGGTTTGAGCAGTACTTC.

Note on this clonotype: Lacking the conserved final phenylalanine or tryptophan, this CDR3 likely reflects a read error. The V call is TRBV6-2 or TRBV6-3, the J call TRBJ2-3; D is uncertain. Trimming removed 5 bases at V and 8 bases at J, with 5 bases between. The CDR3 contains 10 residues. CDR1 is MNHEY and CDR2 is SVGEGT in the germline V gene. CDR3 bases: TGTGCCAGCAGTGCTTTTACGCAGTATCTT. Protein sequence: CASSAFTQYL.

Notes on this clonotype: The germline gene is not matched at one end of the junction; a read error may be the cause. The V gene is TRBV15, the J gene TRBJ2-3; TRBD2 matches at 9 bases. Germline assignment: CDR1 LNHNV and CDR2 YYDKDF (reference sequence). There are 19 residues in the CDR3. The CDR3: CATSRDAPRSSGGTDTQYF. Here the CDR3 DNA reads TGCGCCACCAGCAGAGATGCCCCTCGGTCTAGCGGGGGCACAGATACGCAGTATTTT.

This chain links TRBV10-3 with TRBJ2-5, with 10 bases fitting TRBD2. Germline V gene data show CDR1 as ENHRY and CDR2 as SYGVKD. The CDR3 has 18 amino acids. Trimming removed 0 bases from V and 7 bases from J; junction bases left unmatched: 14. The CDR3 DNA is TGTGCCATCAGTGAGTCCCGCAGCGAGCGGGGGGGCCGAGGGACCCAGTACTTC. Protein: CAISESRSERGGRGTQYF.

This clonotype was seen many times. The chain joins TRBV29-1 to TRBJ1-1; no firm D call. Germline-derived CDR1 and CDR2 are SQVTM and ANQGSEA. The CDR3 runs 14 residues. Trimming took 6 bases from V and 6 from J, leaving 20 bases between them. CDR3: CSVVGQTRKAEAFF. The CDR3 nucleotides read TGCAGCGTGGTGGGCCAGACTCGAAAAGCTGAAGCTTTCTTT.

The chain links TRBV2 to TRBJ1-5, with D uncertain. This CDR3 comprises 13 residues. The V gene lost 4 bases and the J gene lost 5 bases, with 9 bases spanning the gap. Germline CDR1 and CDR2: SNHLY and FYNNEI. DNA for the CDR3: TGTGCCAGCAGTGCCTTTCAGGATCAGCCCCAGCATTTT. The encoded protein is CASSAFQDQPQHF.

This clonotype was recorded a few times. The J gene is TRBJ2-1, the V gene TRBV9; D is possibly TRBD2 (6 bases). Trimming removed 4 bases at V and 4 bases at J, with 15 bases between. CDR3 length equals 15 residues. Germline lookup yields CDR1 SGDLS and CDR2 YYNGEE. CDR3 in amino acids: CASSPVTGEYNEQFF. DNA of the CDR3: TGTGCCAGCAGCCCCGTGACGGGGGAGTACAATGAGCAGTTCTTC. Looking up the rest from reference TRBV9 and TRBJ2-1 gives the full variable domain: DSGVTQTPKHLITATGQRVTLRCSPRSGDLSVYWYQQSLDQGLQFLIQYYNGEERAKGNILERFSAQQFPDLHSELNLSSLELGDSALYFCASSPVTGEYNEQFFGPGTRLTVL.

This clonotype was observed many times. V usage is TRBV27 and J usage is TRBJ1-5; the match to TRBD1 covers 11 bases. Germline lookup yields CDR1 MNHEY and CDR2 SMNVEV (reference sequence). V was clipped by 6 bases and J by 9 bases; unmatched bases: 7. The CDR3 spans 14 residues. CDR3 in amino acids: CASRSGTGGLPQHF. Here the CDR3 DNA reads TGTGCCAGCAGATCCGGGACAGGGGGACTGCCCCAGCATTTT.

This clonotype was picked up many times. A junction end diverges from the germline sequence, so it may reflect a read error. The DNA of the CDR3 is TGTGCCAGCAGCCCCGGGACTAGCGGGGAAGAGACCCAGTACTTC. The encoded protein is CASSPGTSGEETQYF. The rearrangement uses TRBV5-1 and TRBJ2-5, with 13 bases identical to TRBD2. This CDR3 is built from 15 residues. Germline V gene data show CDR1 as SGHRS and CDR2 as YFSETQ.

CDR3 DNA sequence: TGTGCCAGCAGTCAAAGACCGGGGGAGACCCAGTACTTC. Its translation is CASSQRPGETQYF. J is TRBJ2-5 and V is TRBV7-2, with a possible D match to TRBD2 (5 bases). Trimming removed 6 bases from V and 5 bases from J, with 13 bases in between. CDR3 length: 13 amino acids. Per the germline V gene, CDR1 is SGHTA and CDR2 is FQGNSA. Filled out from reference TRBV7-2 and TRBJ2-5, the complete variable domain reads GAGVSQSPSNKVTEKGKDVELRCDPISGHTALYWYRQSLGQGLEFLIYFQGNSAPDKSGLPSDRFSAERTGGSVSTLTIQRTQQEDSAVYLCASSQRPGETQYFGPGTRLLVL.

The genes are TRBV7-9 and TRBJ1-1; D unresolved. V shed 1 base and J shed 4 bases, with 7 bases lying between them. The length of the CDR3 is 13 residues. Germline V CDR1 and CDR2: SEHNR, FQNEAQ (reference sequence). The DNA of the CDR3 is TGTGCCAGCAGCTTAGAACAGATCACTGAAGCTTTCTTT. Protein: CASSLEQITEAFF.